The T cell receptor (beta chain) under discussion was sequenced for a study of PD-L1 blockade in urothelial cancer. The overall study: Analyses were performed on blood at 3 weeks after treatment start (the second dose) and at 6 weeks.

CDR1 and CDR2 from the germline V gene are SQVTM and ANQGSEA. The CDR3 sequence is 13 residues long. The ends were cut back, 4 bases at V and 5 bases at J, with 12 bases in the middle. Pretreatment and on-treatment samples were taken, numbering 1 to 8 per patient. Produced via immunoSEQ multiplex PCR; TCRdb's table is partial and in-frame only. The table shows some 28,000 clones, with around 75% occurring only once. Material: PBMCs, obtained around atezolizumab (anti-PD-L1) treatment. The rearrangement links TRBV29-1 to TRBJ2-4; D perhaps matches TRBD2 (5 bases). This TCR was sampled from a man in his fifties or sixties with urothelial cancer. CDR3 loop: CSVGGRSENIQYF. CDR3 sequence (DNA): TGCAGCGTTGGAGGGCGGTCGGAAAACATTCAGTACTTC.